Described below is a single T cell receptor beta chain sequence and its context. Its antigen is not known. The data were obtained in a study of T cell responses to AZD1222 COVID-19 vaccine. Study-level findings and limits: Spike was spanned by vaccine-associated CD4 TCRs, with dominance at 160-218 and 743-854. The repertoires were collected only after the peak T cell response. White British ancestry dominated among donors, who included more females, and clonal diversity was possibly underestimated. Spike-specific TCR breadth and depth rose after two AZD1222 doses.

Germline lookup yields CDR1 MNHEY and CDR2 SVGAGI. This CDR3 comprises 15 residues. V was pared by 4 bases and J by 1 base, with 10 bases between. Sequencing used immunoSEQ multiplex PCR; TCRdb keeps in-frame clones, though not all of them. The sample lists 60,000 to 85,000 clones, 88% occurring once. The TCR originated in an adult who received the MenACWY meningococcal vaccine as a control. The source material was peripheral blood, sampled 28 days after the second dose of the MenACWY control vaccine. The chain links TRBV6-5 to TRBJ2-2, with D unresolved. The CDR3 sequence: CASSSTYGNTGELFF. DNA of the CDR3: TGTGCCAGCAGTTCCACCTACGGGAACACCGGGGAGCTGTTTTTT.